Sample share makes the clone carrying this TCR beta chain medium-sized (0.01 to 0.1%). The data are from a study of graft-versus-host responses after intestinal transplantation. Overall study context: For approximately three years after anti-thymocyte globulin induction, all recipients took tacrolimus and steroids.

Plating combined some 200,000 CFSE-labeled responder cells with some 200,000 irradiated, violet-dye-labeled stimulator cells. Sorting after the reaction isolated proliferating CFSE-low CD3+CD4+ and CD3+CD8+ responders. Study conclusions and caveats: Recipient marrow contained GvH clones, some of which appeared first in ileum or blood.

The germline V gene encodes CDR1 SGDLS and CDR2 YYNGEE. CDR3 length: 15 residues. With 4 bases clipped from V and 7 bases from J, the junction kept 7 bases outside the gene matches. TCRdb's table, derived via immunoSEQ multiplex PCR, lists solely in-frame clones and lacks some. Here the sample spans 23,000 or so clones, 30% to 40% being singletons. The V and J genes are TRBV9 and TRBJ2-7, with TRBD2 matching over 14 bases. The clonotype comes from a human patient who received an intestinal transplant. The sequencing here drew on alloreactive CD8+ T cells from a mixed lymphocyte reaction culture, taken before intestinal transplant. Noted subset: CFSE-low proliferating T cells sorted from roughly six-day pre-transplant mixed lymphocyte reaction (GvH or HvG direction). CDR3 DNA: TGTGCCAGCAGCACATACGGACTAGCGGGAGGAGAGCAGTACTTC. Translating it yields CASSTYGLAGGEQYF.